The 32 T cell receptor beta chains presented below share a single source sample, sequenced in a study of liver allograft versus peripheral blood T cells. Study background: Transplanted livers and recipients' peripheral blood had their T cell receptor repertoires compared.

TCRdb independently ran MiXCR on the reads; one entry per CDR3 protein. Altogether 6,600 or so distinct CDR3 sequences are present, about 18% being singletons, with the ten largest covering 2.5% to 3%. Receptor source: a human patient who had a liver transplant. Some of the T cells may derive from the graft donor.

V is TRBV20-1 and J is TRBJ1-4; unclear D gene. CDR1 is DFQATT, CDR2 SNEGSKA, per germline (reference sequence). The ends were cut back, 6 bases at V and 0 bases at J, with 11 bases in the middle. CDR3 size: 14 residues. CDR3 DNA sequence: TGCAGTGCCCCGGTGGCCCCAACTAATGAAAAACTGTTTTTT. It yields the protein CSAPVAPTNEKLFF.

The sample holds a few counts of this clonotype. J is TRBJ2-1 and V is TRBV6-5; TRBD2 is a possible D gene (5 bases). Between the trimmed V and J ends, which lost 2 bases and 2 bases, there was a span of 7 bases. CDR3 length equals 14 residues. CDR1 and CDR2 (germline): MNHEY, SVGAGI. The CDR3 DNA reads as TGTGCCAGCAGTTACGGGCGGGCCTACAATGAGCAGTTCTTC. This translates into CASSYGRAYNEQFF.

The chain employs TRBV5-1 and TRBJ2-3, with 9 bases identical to TRBD1. CDR1 and CDR2 (germline): SGHRS, YFSETQ. V shed 6 bases, J shed 3 bases, and the junction held 8 bases outside the gene matches. The CDR3 runs to 15 residues. The CDR3 DNA reads as TGCGCCAGCAATGGGGGACAGGGCCTGACAGATACGCAGTATTTT. Protein sequence: CASNGGQGLTDTQYF.

This clonotype showed up just a few times. The rearrangement uses TRBV28 and TRBJ1-2; D is uncertain. Trimming pared 5 bases from V and 5 bases from J, leaving 6 bases between. Germline V lookup: CDR1 MDHEN, CDR2 SYDVKM. The CDR3 length is 11 residues. The CDR3 reads CASSAAYGYTF. The DNA of the CDR3 is TGTGCCAGCAGTGCAGCTTATGGCTACACCTTC.

Remarks on this clonotype: Since a much larger clone is just one base distant, this may be a read error. The chain is built from TRBV6-1 and TRBJ1-1, with D perhaps matching TRBD1 (5 bases). CDR1 and CDR2 (germline): MNHNS, SASEGT. This CDR3 has 12 residues. CDR3 sequence reads: CASSTMDTEASF. The DNA of the CDR3 is TGTGCCAGCAGTACGATGGACACTGAAGCTTCCTTT.

In this sample, this clonotype is medium-sized. This chain uses TRBV6-2 or TRBV6-3 with TRBJ1-5; D uncertain. V was shortened by 2 bases and J by 6 bases, with 5 bases between the two germline ends. The CDR3 covers 12 residues. Germline loops: CDR1 MNHEY, CDR2 SVGEGT. Here the CDR3 reads CASSYRAQPQHF. In nucleotides, the CDR3 is TGTGCCAGCAGTTACAGGGCTCAGCCCCAGCATTTT.

The count of this clonotype is one. This chain uses TRBV20-1 with TRBJ2-3, with TRBD2 identical over 8 bases. Germline V lookup: CDR1 DFQATT, CDR2 SNEGSKA (reference sequence). J was trimmed by 3 bases and V by 3 bases; bases with no gene match: 5. CDR3 length: 14 amino acids. CDR3 in amino acids: CSASAGGLTDTQYF. The CDR3 DNA sequence: TGCAGTGCTAGTGCGGGGGGATTGACAGATACGCAGTATTTT.

V is TRBV10-1 and J is TRBJ1-1, with D possibly being TRBD1 (6 bases). This CDR3 comprises 14 residues. Germline assignment: CDR1 WNHNN and CDR2 SYGVQD (reference sequence). With 3 bases removed from V and 5 bases from J, the gap between germline ends came to 13 bases. CDR3 sequence reads: CASSDRRGNTEAFF. In nucleotides, the CDR3 is TGCGCCAGCAGTGATAGGAGGGGGAATACTGAAGCTTTCTTT.

The rearrangement uses TRBV12-3 or TRBV12-4 and TRBJ2-3; 13 bases fit TRBD2. CDR3 size: 15 residues. The junction had 0 bases not matched to a gene; V was cut back by 6 bases and J by 0 bases. This CDR3 is CASRLAGGSTDTQYF. The CDR3 region has the DNA TGTGCCAGCAGACTAGCGGGGGGGAGCACAGATACGCAGTATTTT.

This clonotype rates as medium-sized. The chain is built from TRBV28 and TRBJ2-3, with 12 bases fitting TRBD2. The germline V gene has CDR1 MDHEN and CDR2 SYDVKM. J gave up 0 bases and V 5 bases, and 3 bases lay outside the gene matches. This CDR3 spans 16 amino acids. The CDR3 region is CASSTGTSGSTDTQYF. The CDR3 coding sequence is TGTGCCAGCAGTACAGGGACTAGCGGGAGCACAGATACGCAGTATTTT.

As to this clonotype: A read error is possible here, since a much larger clone lies one base away. V usage is TRBV10-3 and J usage is TRBJ2-2; tentatively, D is TRBD1 (5 bases). The CDR3 is 12 residues long. The V end lost 11 bases, the J end lost 6 bases, and 13 bases lay between the germline ends. Germline V gene lookup returns CDR1 ENHRY and CDR2 SYGVKD. In nucleotides, the CDR3 is TGTGCCGCCCTACAGGAGCCCGGGGAGCTGTTTTTT. It codes for CAALQEPGELFF.

This clonotype qualifies as medium-sized. The rearrangement uses TRBV27 and TRBJ2-5; tentatively, D is TRBD2 (5 bases). The CDR3 has 15 residues. The V and J ends lost 2 bases and 4 bases respectively, with 14 bases between them. CDR1 is MNHEY and CDR2 is SMNVEV in the germline V gene (reference sequence). The CDR3 DNA sequence: TGTGCCAGCAGTTTAAACGGGGTTGGAGGAGAGACCCAGTACTTC. This translates into CASSLNGVGGETQYF.

This clonotype is medium-sized (0.01 to 0.1%) by share. This chain joins TRBV18 and TRBJ2-2; a weak D match, TRBD1 (6 bases). This CDR3 spans 16 amino acids. The germline gives CDR1 KGHSH, CDR2 LQKENI. V was cut by 3 bases and J by 4 bases, with 15 bases left in between. CDR3 sequence: CASSPRGSGGTGELFF. Here the CDR3 DNA reads TGTGCCAGCTCACCGAGGGGGAGCGGAGGCACCGGGGAGCTGTTTTTT.

The chain has TRBV19 and TRBJ2-5; 9 bases match TRBD1. The CDR3 runs 14 residues. V trimming: 5 bases; J trimming: 4 bases; junction bases outside the gene matches: 5. Germline V lookup: CDR1 LNHDA, CDR2 SQIVND (reference sequence). CDR3 sequence: CASSAGTGSETQYF. CDR3 coding DNA: TGTGCCAGTAGTGCCGGGACAGGGTCAGAGACCCAGTACTTC.

The rearrangement links TRBV20-1 to TRBJ1-5, with no clear D. The V gene lost 5 bases and the J gene lost 5 bases, with 10 bases spanning the gap. Germline loops: CDR1 DFQATT, CDR2 SNEGSKA (reference sequence). This CDR3 has 12 residues. CDR3 coding DNA: TGCAGTGCTCCATTTAGGGATCAGCCCCAGCATTTT. Translated: CSAPFRDQPQHF.

The rearrangement uses TRBV20-1 and TRBJ2-3; 12 bases agree with TRBD2. The V gene end was trimmed by 2 bases and the J gene end by 1 base; junction bases not matched to a gene: 13. The CDR3 consists of 19 residues. Germline CDR1 and CDR2: DFQATT and SNEGSKA (reference sequence). The CDR3 spells CSARRLAGGPLSGTDTQYF. As DNA, the CDR3 is TGCAGTGCTAGAAGGCTAGCGGGAGGGCCCTTGAGCGGCACAGATACGCAGTATTTT.

This clonotype ranks as medium-sized (0.01 to 0.1%). The chain links TRBV5-4 to TRBJ1-3, with D possibly TRBD1 on 5 matching bases. V lost 3 bases and J 2 bases, leaving 9 bases between the germline ends. The CDR3 consists of 14 residues. CDR1 and CDR2 from the germline V gene are SGHNT and YYREEE (reference sequence). DNA of the CDR3: TGTGCCAGCAGCTCGGGGGGGGCTGGAAACACCATATATTTT. Residues: CASSSGGAGNTIYF. Variable domain in full (rest from reference TRBV5-4 and TRBJ1-3): ETGVTQSPTHLIKTRGQQVTLRCSSQSGHNTVSWYQQALGQGPQFIFQYYREEENGRGNFPPRFSGLQFPNYSSELNVNALELDDSALYLCASSSGGAGNTIYFGEGSWLTVV.

This clonotype is deemed medium-sized. The gene calls are TRBV6-1 and TRBJ2-3; TRBD2 matches at 9 bases. The CDR3 has 17 residues. Germline CDR1 and CDR2: MNHNS and SASEGT. Unmatched junction bases numbered 10, after V lost 6 bases and J lost 0 bases. The CDR3 coding sequence is TGTGCCAGCAGGAGGGCATCCACTAGCGGGAGCACAGATACGCAGTATTTT. Its protein is CASRRASTSGSTDTQYF.

This clonotype was seen only a few times. The gene calls are TRBV20-1 and TRBJ2-4; 7 positions match TRBD1. The CDR3 is 15 residues long. Germline CDR1 and CDR2: DFQATT and SNEGSKA (reference sequence). V was clipped by 1 base and J by 7 bases; unmatched bases: 10. The CDR3 sequence is CSARAQGSGFNIQYF. CDR3 DNA sequence: TGCAGTGCTAGAGCACAGGGGAGCGGTTTCAACATTCAGTACTTC.

About this clonotype: Since a much larger clone is just one base distant, this may be a read error. The V and J genes are TRBV6-1 and TRBJ2-4; D may be TRBD2 (8 bases). This CDR3 contains 15 residues. Germline V CDR1 and CDR2: MNHNS, SASEGT. CDR3 bases: TGTGCCAGCAGTGAACGGGAGGGGGCCAAAAACATTCGGTACTTC. This sequence encodes CASSEREGAKNIRYF.

In its sample, this clonotype ranks as medium-sized. V gene TRBV6-5 combines with J gene TRBJ1-2, with 7 bases lining up with TRBD1. V trimming: 6 bases; J trimming: 3 bases; junction bases outside the gene matches: 4. The CDR3 extends over 13 amino acids. Germline lookup yields CDR1 MNHEY and CDR2 SVGAGI. CDR3 loop: CASRTGTDYGYTF. Here the CDR3 DNA reads TGTGCCAGCAGGACCGGGACAGACTATGGCTACACCTTC.

V is TRBV5-6 and J is TRBJ2-1, with no clear D. CDR3 length equals 13 residues. V dropped 4 bases and J dropped 7 bases, with 12 bases sitting between them. Germline-derived CDR1 and CDR2 are SGHDT and YYEEEE. CDR3 sequence reads: CASSLPARNEQFF. CDR3 nucleotide sequence: TGTGCCAGCAGCCTCCCCGCGAGGAATGAGCAGTTCTTC.

This chain uses TRBV20-1 with TRBJ1-5, with D possibly being TRBD1 (6 bases). The CDR3 extends over 15 amino acids. Germline CDR1 is DFQATT and CDR2 is SNEGSKA (reference sequence). V shed 1 base and J shed 4 bases, with 14 bases lying between them. The CDR3, as DNA: TGCAGTGCTAGAGGGGGCAGGGGATATAATCAGCCCCAGCATTTT. This sequence encodes CSARGGRGYNQPQHF.

Sample share makes this clonotype medium-sized. The chain employs TRBV15 and TRBJ2-2, with 8 bases identical to TRBD2. The germline V gene has CDR1 LNHNV and CDR2 YYDKDF (reference sequence). CDR3 length: 19 amino acids. J lost 9 bases, V lost 1 base, and 19 bases had no gene match. The CDR3 here is CATSRVRMGGAGGTRELFF. DNA of the CDR3: TGTGCCACCAGCAGAGTCCGAATGGGTGGGGCGGGGGGAACCCGGGAGCTGTTTTTT.

This clonotype is medium-sized in the sample. The chain has TRBV18 and TRBJ1-5, with TRBD1 identical over 10 bases. The CDR3 runs 15 residues. Germline assignment: CDR1 KGHSH and CDR2 LQKENI. With 4 bases clipped from V and 7 bases from J, the junction kept 7 bases outside the gene matches. The CDR3 region has the DNA TGTGCCAGCTCACTAGACAGGGGGCATGGGCAGCCCCAGCATTTT. Translation: CASSLDRGHGQPQHF.

This clonotype was seen more than once but under ten times. The chain employs TRBV20-1 and TRBJ2-7, with TRBD2 identical over 9 bases. Per germline, CDR1 DFQATT and CDR2 SNEGSKA (reference sequence). V trimming: 6 bases; J trimming: 4 bases; junction bases outside the gene matches: 13. This CDR3 spans 15 amino acids. The chain's CDR3 is CSATSVASGRYEQYF. DNA for the CDR3: TGCAGTGCCACCTCGGTAGCGAGCGGGAGGTACGAGCAGTACTTC.

As to this clonotype: Relative to the germline gene, one junction end is altered; a read error may explain this. This rearrangement joins TRBV6-5 to TRBJ1-5, with TRBD1 matching 9 bases. The CDR3 loop spans 16 amino acids. Germline values: CDR1 MNHEY, CDR2 SVGAGI. The DNA of the CDR3 is TGTGCCAGCAGTCACTCCGGGACAGGGTTGAATCAGCCCCAGCATTTT. Translation: CASSHSGTGLNQPQHF.

Concerning this clonotype: A read error is possible here, since a much larger clone lies one base away. The chain couples TRBV5-4 to TRBJ1-1; D is unresolved. CDR3 size: 13 residues. V gave up 2 bases and J gave up 8 bases, with 13 bases separating them. From germline, CDR1 is SGHNT and CDR2 YYREEE (reference sequence). DNA of the CDR3: TGTGCCAGCAGCTTTGGCGAACAGCCAGAAGCTTTCTTT. It translates to CASSFGEQPEAFF.

Notes on this clonotype: A much larger clone differs from this one at a single base, so this may be a read error. This sequence joins TRBV5-6 and TRBJ2-1; the match to TRBD2 covers 8 bases. The CDR3 has 17 residues. Germline lookup yields CDR1 SGHDT and CDR2 YYEEEE. The CDR3 here is CASSLKGVLAAYNEQSF. CDR3 nucleotides: TGTGCCAGCAGCTTGAAGGGGGTACTAGCGGCCTACAATGAGCAGTCCTTC.

This clonotype is deemed medium-sized (0.01 to 0.1%). The chain combines TRBV6-6 with TRBJ1-2; D is possibly TRBD1 (5 bases). Trimming cost V 6 bases and J 4 bases, with 15 bases left between them. This CDR3 comprises 14 residues. Per germline, CDR1 MNHNY and CDR2 SVGAGI (reference sequence). The CDR3 nucleotides are TGTGCCAGCAGCCTGTTTCAGGGTTCCTATGGCTACACCTTC. Its translation is CASSLFQGSYGYTF.

V gene TRBV3-1 combines with J gene TRBJ2-7; 7 bases align to TRBD1. Per the germline V gene, CDR1 is LGHDT and CDR2 is YNNKEL (reference sequence). V trimming: 0 bases; J trimming: 4 bases; junction bases outside the gene matches: 6. The CDR3 has 15 amino acids. CDR3 sequence reads: CASSQDGQGQYEQYF. In DNA, the CDR3 is TGTGCCAGCAGCCAAGATGGGCAGGGACAGTACGAGCAGTACTTC.

There are a few counts of this clonotype. CDR3 sequence reads: CASSDPGQTSYEQYF. CDR3 in DNA: TGTGCCAGCAGCGATCCGGGACAGACAAGCTACGAGCAGTACTTC. The chain uses TRBV5-6 and TRBJ2-7; 7 nucleotides line up with TRBD1. The CDR3 is made up of 15 amino acids. Losses at the gene ends were 4 bases for V and 3 bases for J; bases not matched to a gene: 10. From germline, CDR1 is SGHDT and CDR2 YYEEEE.